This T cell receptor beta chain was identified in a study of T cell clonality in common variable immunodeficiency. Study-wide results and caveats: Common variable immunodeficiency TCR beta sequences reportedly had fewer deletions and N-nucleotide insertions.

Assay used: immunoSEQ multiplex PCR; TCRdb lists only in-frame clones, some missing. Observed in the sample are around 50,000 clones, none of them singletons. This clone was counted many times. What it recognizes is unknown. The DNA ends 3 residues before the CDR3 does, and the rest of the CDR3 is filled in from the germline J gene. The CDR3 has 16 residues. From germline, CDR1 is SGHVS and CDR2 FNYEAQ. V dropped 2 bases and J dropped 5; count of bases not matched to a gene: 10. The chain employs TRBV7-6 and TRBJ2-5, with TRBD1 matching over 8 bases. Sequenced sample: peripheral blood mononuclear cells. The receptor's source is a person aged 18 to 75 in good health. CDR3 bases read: TGTGCCAGCAGCTTACCCTCGGGACAGGCCAGGGAGACC. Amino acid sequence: CASSLPSGQARET. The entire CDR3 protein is CASSLPSGQARETQYF.